A few counts support the clone carrying this TCR beta chain. The CDR3 extends over 13 amino acids. Germline V gene data show CDR1 as LNHDA and CDR2 as SQIVND (reference sequence). The V and J ends lost 4 bases and 6 bases respectively, with 10 bases between them. The data belong to a study of T cell repertoires in cytomegalovirus infection. Study-level information: Through public TCR beta signatures, both CMV infection and matching HLA type were indicated.

One entry per CDR3 protein, called by TCRdb with MiXCR from the reads. The sample lists hundreds of thousands of distinct CDR3 sequences; about a third were seen once. The chain links TRBV19 to TRBJ1-5, with D possibly TRBD1 on 6 matching bases. The TCR originated in a human donor in good health (CMV status not recorded). Some clones in this sample may be carry-over from other donors' samples. The sequenced sample consisted of PBMCs. CDR3 sequence: CASSNQGIQPQHF. Written as DNA, the CDR3 is TGTGCCAGTAGTAATCAGGGGATTCAGCCCCAGCATTTT.